These 22 T cell receptor beta chains came from one sample sequenced in a study of early T cells in non-severe SARS-CoV-2 infection. Each CDR3 protein gets one entry after TCRdb re-called the 5' RACE reads with MiXCR. Of over 85,000 distinct CDR3 sequences listed, approximately 12% are singletons. The sequencing used whole blood, collected at baseline. The source of these receptors is an adult who was a healthcare worker with PCR-confirmed SARS-CoV-2 infection or an uninfected control (not recorded which).

The rearrangement joins TRBV20-1 to TRBJ1-1; tentative D call: TRBD1 (5 bases). CDR1 is DFQATT and CDR2 is SNEGSKA in the germline V gene (reference sequence). There are 14 residues in the CDR3. The CDR3 nucleotides read TGCAGCGAAAGGAGGGGAGGGGACGACACTGAAGCTTTCTTT. Translated: CSERRGGDDTEAFF.

The chain links TRBV29-1 to TRBJ2-7, with 8 bases that match TRBD1. There are 14 residues in the CDR3. Germline lookup yields CDR1 SQVTM and CDR2 ANQGSEA. V shed 4 bases, J shed 2 bases, and the junction held 7 bases outside the gene matches. The CDR3 loop reads CSVVRDRNAYEQYF. CDR3 nucleotides: TGCAGCGTTGTGAGGGACAGGAACGCCTACGAGCAGTACTTC.

This clonotype was observed a handful of times. This chain joins TRBV7-3 and TRBJ2-1; D unclear. Germline CDR1 and CDR2: SGHTA and FQGTGA. Deletions cut 2 bases from V and 4 bases from J, with 12 bases between. The CDR3 length is 15 residues. CDR3: CASSLQSTGYNEQFF. Here the CDR3 DNA reads TGTGCCAGCAGCTTACAGTCGACTGGGTACAATGAGCAGTTCTTC.

This clonotype was counted only a few times. The chain combines TRBV7-6 with TRBJ2-3, with D hard to call. Trimming stripped 5 bases from V and 4 bases from J, with 10 bases between. Germline assignment: CDR1 SGHVS and CDR2 FNYEAQ. The CDR3 sequence is 13 residues long. The CDR3 sequence: CASSGRVADTQYF. The CDR3 nucleotides read TGTGCCAGCAGCGGTAGAGTAGCAGATACGCAGTATTTT.

J is TRBJ2-1 and V is TRBV3-1; TRBD2 matches 12 bases. J was trimmed by 8 bases and V by 8 bases; bases with no gene match: 10. The CDR3 length is 15 residues. The germline V gene encodes CDR1 LGHDT and CDR2 YNNKEL (reference sequence). As DNA, the CDR3 is TGTGCCAGCGGGCTAGCGGGAGGGCCGGGTCATGAGCAGTTCTTC. This encodes CASGLAGGPGHEQFF.

This clonotype was seen a handful of times. The chain links TRBV9 to TRBJ2-7; 8 nucleotides line up with TRBD1. Germline V lookup: CDR1 SGDLS, CDR2 YYNGEE. This CDR3 spans 14 amino acids. V was pared by 3 bases and J by 3 bases, with 5 bases of the junction left unmatched. The CDR3 coding sequence is TGTGCCAGCAGCGGGACAGGGACCTACTACGAGCAGTACTTC. Protein sequence: CASSGTGTYYEQYF.

The V and J genes are TRBV7-2 and TRBJ1-2; D remains ambiguous. Germline values: CDR1 SGHTA, CDR2 FQGNSA. The CDR3 sequence is 15 residues long. V lost 2 bases to trimming and J lost 2 bases, with 12 bases between them. The CDR3 sequence: CASSLSQQMNYGYTF. The CDR3 DNA reads TGTGCCAGCAGCTTAAGCCAGCAGATGAACTATGGCTACACCTTC.

This clonotype was counted ten times or more. The CDR3 DNA reads as TGTGCCAGCAGCCAGGGGAGGGAGCAGTACTTC. It is translated as CASSQGREQYF. The chain carries TRBV11-3 and TRBJ2-7; D tentatively fits TRBD1 or TRBD2 (6 bases each). This CDR3 region has 11 residues. Germline loops: CDR1 SGHNT, CDR2 YENEEA. V was clipped by 5 bases and J by 7 bases, with 9 bases between them.

The rearrangement joins TRBV20-1 to TRBJ1-5, with D unresolved. The germline V and J ends were trimmed by 5 bases and 1 base, with 18 bases remaining between them. Germline-derived CDR1 and CDR2 are DFQATT and SNEGSKA (reference sequence). This CDR3 contains 16 residues. CDR3 coding DNA: TGCAGTGCTGAGTTTCCGGGCCACTTAAGCAATCAGCCCCAGCATTTT. Translation: CSAEFPGHLSNQPQHF.

This clonotype was counted a few times. The chain employs TRBV5-1 and TRBJ2-7, with 9 bases that match TRBD1. The CDR3 has 15 amino acids. Trimming cost V 4 bases and J 3 bases; bases outside gene matches: 8. Germline V CDR1 and CDR2: SGHRS, YFSETQ. CDR3: CASSPVLTGGYEQYF. DNA of the CDR3: TGCGCCAGCAGCCCGGTTTTGACAGGGGGCTACGAGCAGTACTTC.

Only a few counts were recorded for this clonotype. The J gene is TRBJ2-7, the V gene TRBV27; D gene unclear. The CDR3 runs 15 residues. Per germline, CDR1 MNHEY and CDR2 SMNVEV (reference sequence). V was shortened by 5 bases and J by 2 bases, with 16 bases between the two germline ends. Here the CDR3 reads CASSNWPESPYEQYF. In DNA, the CDR3 is TGTGCCAGCAGTAATTGGCCAGAGTCACCCTACGAGCAGTACTTC.

This clonotype was counted only a few times. V is TRBV6-1 and J is TRBJ1-1; D is possibly TRBD1 (5 bases). V was pared by 4 bases and J by 0 bases, with 15 bases between. This CDR3 comprises 16 residues. Germline CDR1 reads MNHNS; CDR2 reads SASEGT. The DNA for the CDR3 is TGTGCCAGCAGTGGGTTTCGGGAGGGGTTGAACACTGAAGCTTTCTTT. Translation gives CASSGFREGLNTEAFF.

This clonotype was seen more than once but under ten times. V is TRBV24-1 and J is TRBJ2-1; possible D gene TRBD1, 5 bases. Germline V gene lookup returns CDR1 KGHDR and CDR2 SFDVKD. This CDR3 spans 16 amino acids. V shed 2 bases and J shed 3 bases, with 13 bases lying between them. The CDR3 loop is CATSDSRADSYNEQFF. In nucleotides, the CDR3 is TGTGCCACCAGTGATTCTAGGGCAGACAGCTACAATGAGCAGTTCTTC.

The chain uses TRBV6-5 and TRBJ2-7, with 9 bases aligning to TRBD1. Per germline, CDR1 MNHEY and CDR2 SVGAGI. The CDR3 runs to 14 residues. With V trimmed by 2 bases and J by 5 bases, 4 bases remained unmatched. The CDR3 DNA reads as TGTGCCAGCAGTTACCTGACAGGGGGGGACGAGCAGTACTTC. It encodes CASSYLTGGDEQYF.

This clonotype appeared once. V usage is TRBV7-2 and J usage is TRBJ2-5; tentative D call: TRBD1 (5 bases). CDR3 length: 15 amino acids. Trimming cost V 3 bases and J 2 bases, with 13 bases left between them. Germline CDR1 reads SGHTA; CDR2 reads FQGNSA. The CDR3 sequence is CASSLGESGQETQYF. CDR3 DNA sequence: TGTGCCAGCAGCTTGGGCGAGTCAGGGCAAGAGACCCAGTACTTC.

The rearrangement links TRBV20-1 to TRBJ2-7; D is possibly TRBD2 (6 bases). The CDR3 contains 15 residues. Germline-derived CDR1 and CDR2 are DFQATT and SNEGSKA (reference sequence). V was cut by 6 bases and J by 0 bases, with 18 bases left in between. CDR3 region: CSAPKASESSYEQYF. The CDR3, as DNA: TGCAGTGCCCCGAAGGCTAGCGAGAGCTCCTACGAGCAGTACTTC.

This clonotype was found a few times. The genes are TRBV19 and TRBJ2-3, with 8 bases matching TRBD1. Looked up from germline, CDR1 is LNHDA and CDR2 is SQIVND (reference sequence). This CDR3 region has 14 residues. The V gene end was trimmed by 6 bases and the J gene end by 4 bases; junction bases not matched to a gene: 6. The CDR3 sequence: CASRTRGRADTQYF. In DNA, the CDR3 is TGTGCCAGTAGGACCAGGGGGCGGGCAGATACGCAGTATTTT.

This clonotype appeared many times. This chain uses TRBV2 with TRBJ2-1; D possibly uses TRBD1 or TRBD2 (5 bases each). V lost 7 bases and J 3 bases, leaving 13 bases between the germline ends. The germline CDR1 and CDR2 sequences are SNHLY and FYNNEI. This CDR3 region has 14 residues. In nucleotides, the CDR3 is TGTGCCAGCACGCCGGGACCCAACTACAATGAGCAGTTCTTC. It specifies CASTPGPNYNEQFF.

This clonotype was recorded at least ten times. The chain is built from TRBV18 and TRBJ1-5; D not resolved. V dropped 1 base and J dropped 5 bases, with 12 bases sitting between them. Germline V gives CDR1 KGHSH, CDR2 LQKENI. The CDR3 covers 15 residues. This CDR3 reads CASSPQGSRDQPQHF. In DNA form, the CDR3 reads TGTGCCAGCTCACCACAAGGCAGCCGGGATCAGCCCCAGCATTTT.

In its sample, this clonotype was seen a few times. The chain couples TRBV7-3 to TRBJ1-2, with D maybe TRBD1 (6 bases). The CDR3 consists of 13 residues. With 4 bases removed from V and 4 bases from J, the gap between germline ends came to 10 bases. CDR1 SGHTA and CDR2 FQGTGA come from the germline V gene. This chain's CDR3 is CASSSTGSYGYTF. In nucleotides, the CDR3 is TGTGCCAGCAGCTCAACAGGGAGCTATGGCTACACCTTC.

This clonotype was seen many times. This sequence joins TRBV20-1 and TRBJ1-5; D is unresolved. The length of the CDR3 is 11 residues. Germline values: CDR1 DFQATT, CDR2 SNEGSKA (reference sequence). The ends were cut back, 6 bases at V and 12 bases at J, with 15 bases in the middle. CDR3 residues: CSAVLLGVQHF. CDR3 sequence (DNA): TGCAGTGCCGTCCTACTTGGGGTCCAGCATTTT.

This clonotype was counted between two and nine times. The chain uses TRBV5-1 and TRBJ1-1; perhaps TRBD1 as D (5 bases). The germline V gene encodes CDR1 SGHRS and CDR2 YFSETQ. Trimming removed 1 base from V and 0 bases from J, with 7 bases in between. The CDR3 totals 14 residues. The CDR3 loop is CASSLQGMNTEAFF. For the CDR3, the DNA is TGCGCCAGCAGCTTGCAGGGTATGAACACTGAAGCTTTCTTT.